Listed below are T cell receptor beta chains from one sample, sequenced in a study of T-cell memory formation after mild COVID-19. TCRdb redid the calling of the 5' RACE reads with MiXCR, one entry per CDR3 protein. Of 500,000 to 650,000 distinct CDR3 sequences in the sample, 20% to 25% were seen once. The sample was PBMCs or a T cell subset sorted from them (not recorded which). Every receptor here comes from an adult woman who had mild COVID-19 (a few samples of this study predate the infection). Cell type and time point are not known. CDR3s include the opening cysteine and the closing phenylalanine or tryptophan. D genes are given only for firm matches. Expanded clones get a size class; other rows say once, few or many, or leave the size out.

>TRBJ1-2|-|-|TRBV27
TGTGCCAGCAGTTTGGGCGGTTACAATGGCTACACCTTC
CASSLGGYNGYTF
>TRBJ2-1|many|TRBD2|TRBV29-1
TGCAGCGTTGAAAAAGGCAGCGGGAGGAAGCAGTTCTTC
CSVEKGSGRKQFF
>TRBJ1-1|-|-|TRBV20-1
TGCAGTGCTAGAGAGCCCGGTTGGGCAGGGGCCCCTGAAGCTTTCTTT
CSAREPGWAGAPEAFF
>TRBJ2-2|few|TRBD2|TRBV12-3/TRBV12-4
TGTGCCAGCCTATCAGCGGGAGTTGGCACCGGGGAGCTGTTTTTT
CASLSAGVGTGELFF
>TRBJ2-2|few|-|TRBV12-3/TRBV12-4
TGTGCCAGCAGCCCTGACTGGCTAGGGGGGGAGCTGTTTTTT
CASSPDWLGGELFF
>TRBJ2-5|few|-|TRBV21-1
TGTGCCAGCATCACCCGAGGGACAAAACAAGAGACCCAGTACTTC
CASITRGTKQETQYF
>TRBJ1-4|-|TRBD1|TRBV12-3/TRBV12-4
TGTGCCAGCAGCCGGAAGCCGACAGGGGGAGAAAAACTGTTTTTT
CASSRKPTGGEKLFF
>TRBJ1-1|-|-|TRBV7-6
TGTGCCAGCAGCTTCAAGGGGATGACGACTGAAGCTTTCTTT
CASSFKGMTTEAFF
>TRBJ2-1|-|-|TRBV7-2
TGTGCCAGCAGCTTGGGACTCCGGGACAATGAGCAGTTCTTC
CASSLGLRDNEQFF
>TRBJ2-1|-|-|TRBV6-4
TGTGCCAGCAGTGACTCTGGAGGGCACAATGAGCAGTTCTTC
CASSDSGGHNEQFF
>TRBJ2-5|-|-|TRBV11-1
TGTGCCAGCAGCTTAGGTCCAACAGGCCAAGAGACCCAGTACTTC
CASSLGPTGQETQYF
>TRBJ2-1|-|TRBD2|TRBV10-2
TGCGCCAGCAGTGACACAGGCCTAGCGGTAGGTGAGCAGTTCTTC
CASSDTGLAVGEQFF
>TRBJ2-2|-|-|TRBV5-1
TGCGCCAGCAGCTTGGAGGCAGCGAACACCGGGGAGCTGTTTTTT
CASSLEAANTGELFF
>TRBJ2-1|few|-|TRBV5-1
TGCGCCAGCCGGGGACGGAAAGGGAACAATGAGCAGTTCTTC
CASRGRKGNNEQFF
>TRBJ1-6|-|-|TRBV12-3/TRBV12-4
TGTGCCAGCAGATTGGACAGAGATAATTCACCCCTCCACTTT
CASRLDRDNSPLHF
>TRBJ2-3|-|-|TRBV9
TGTGCCAGCAGCGTGGGGCCAGCTAGCACAGATACGCAGTATTTT
CASSVGPASTDTQYF
>TRBJ1-6|-|-|TRBV28
TGTGCCAGCAGTGCCCAGGGCTCCTATAATTCACCCCTCCACTTT
CASSAQGSYNSPLHF
>TRBJ1-3|-|-|TRBV20-1
TGCAGTGCTAGAGATCGGGACACTGGAAACACCATATATTTT
CSARDRDTGNTIYF
>TRBJ2-1|few|TRBD2|TRBV27
TGTGCCAGCAGTTTCCTCGGCGGGGGGGCCTACAATGAGCAGTTCTTC
CASSFLGGGAYNEQFF
>TRBJ1-1|few|TRBD1|TRBV2
TGTGCCAGCAGTCCGGGACAGGGACCCTACACTGAAGCTTTCTTT
CASSPGQGPYTEAFF
>TRBJ1-1|-|TRBD1|TRBV18
TGTGCCAGCTCAGCTAAGACAGGGTACACTGAAGCTTTCTTT
CASSAKTGYTEAFF
>TRBJ1-1|few|TRBD1|TRBV5-1
TGCGCCAGCCGTTACAGGGGGAAGAACACTGAAGCTTTCTTT
CASRYRGKNTEAFF
>TRBJ2-5|few|TRBD1|TRBV7-9
TGTGCCGAAGGACAGGGACAAAATTCAGAGACCCAGTACTTC
CAEGQGQNSETQYF
>TRBJ2-3|-|-|TRBV7-9
TGTGCCAGCAGCTCCGTTATGGGTCGCACAGATACGCAGTATTTT
CASSSVMGRTDTQYF
>TRBJ1-4|few|-|TRBV5-5
TGTGCCAGCAGTTCTCTGGGACGGGGACATAATGAAAAACTGTTTTTT
CASSSLGRGHNEKLFF
>TRBJ2-3|few|-|TRBV25-1
TGTGCCAGCAGTGTTAACCCAGATACGCAGTATTTT
CASSVNPDTQYF
>TRBJ1-1|-|-|TRBV7-9
TGTGCCAGCAGCCCTCCAGGGATTGTGGACACTGAAGCTTTCTTT
CASSPPGIVDTEAFF
>TRBJ2-1|-|-|TRBV2
TGTGCCAGCAAGGGTCAGTACTCCTACAATGAGCAGTTCTTC
CASKGQYSYNEQFF
>TRBJ2-3|-|TRBD2|TRBV20-1
TGCAGTGCTAGAGTAGCGGGGGCCTATCGAGATACGCAGTATTTT
CSARVAGAYRDTQYF
>TRBJ2-1|-|-|TRBV3-1
TGTGCCAGCAGCCCTTCGACATACAATGAGCAGTTCTTC
CASSPSTYNEQFF